This note documents a single T cell receptor beta chain sequence. These data are taken from a study of T cell changes during pregnancy in multiple sclerosis. The CDR3 extends over 16 amino acids. V gave up 7 bases and J gave up 4 bases, with 25 bases separating them. Germline V gene sequence: CDR1 SQVTM, CDR2 ANQGSEA. TCRdb's table, derived via immunoSEQ multiplex PCR, lists solely in-frame clones and lacks some. The sample carries tens of thousands of clones, roughly 87% recorded once. The sequence was obtained from a female donor with multiple sclerosis, enrolled in a pregnancy study. This chain uses TRBV29-1 with TRBJ1-1; D unresolved. This sample comprised CD8+ T cells from peripheral blood mononuclear cells, obtained in the second trimester of pregnancy. The CDR3: CSDSLEGTGSGTEAFF. In DNA, the CDR3 is TGCAGCGATAGCCTTGAGGGCACCGGGAGTGGCACTGAAGCTTTCTTT.